The present T cell receptor beta chain was sequenced within a study of cytomegalovirus exposure and HLA in healthy donors. The CDR3 is 15 residues long. CDR1 is SEHNR, CDR2 FQNEAQ, per germline (reference sequence). V shed 5 bases and J shed 3 bases, with 16 bases lying between them. The PCR used 60 Vbeta and 13 Jbeta primers. Sequencing was performed with immunoSEQ multiplex PCR; in TCRdb, only in-frame clones are kept and a portion is missing. The sample table sets out some 120,000 clones. The chain recombines TRBV7-9 with TRBJ1-2, with a tentative D call TRBD1 (5 bases). The sequencing input was PBMCs. This receptor was identified in a man younger than 45 in good health and CMV-seronegative. CDR3 sequence: CASSPLGGEHYGYTF. CDR3 sequence (DNA): TGTGCCAGCAGCCCGTTGGGGGGGGAACACTATGGCTACACCTTC.